This entry lists 8 T cell receptor beta chains sequenced from one sample in a study of regulatory T cells in long-lasting Graves disease. Specified time point: newly diagnosed GD, antithyroid drugs for less than 3 months. The TCR library used RNA extracted from PBMCs. Assembly of TCR beta libraries relied on iRepertoire HTBI primers together with Arm-PCR of CDR3 regions. Each CDR3 protein gets one entry after TCRdb re-called the multiplex PCR reads with MiXCR. The sample yields approximately 560,000 distinct CDR3 sequences, 15% to 20% seen once. A further study also used this sample, focusing on T cells in Graves' hyperthyroidism and ophthalmopathy.

This specimen was peripheral blood mononuclear cells (PBMCs), taken at new diagnosis, from a patient treated with antithyroid drugs. The receptors here all came from a man aged 18 to 30 with Graves disease.

This clonotype was counted at least ten times. J is TRBJ1-1 and V is TRBV6-1; D unclear. Deletions cut 0 bases from V and 4 bases from J, with 12 bases between. The CDR3 extends over 15 amino acids. Germline V gene data show CDR1 as MNHNS and CDR2 as SASEGT. CDR3 protein: CASSEALMDLTEAFF. The CDR3 DNA reads TGTGCCAGCAGTGAAGCGCTGATGGATCTCACTGAAGCTTTCTTT.

The CDR3 region has the DNA TGCAGTGCTAGAGACGGGCTCCACTGGGAGCAGTACTTC. Protein product: CSARDGLHWEQYF. The chain uses TRBV20-1 and TRBJ2-7; D uncertain. The germline V gene encodes CDR1 DFQATT and CDR2 SNEGSKA (reference sequence). The CDR3 runs 13 residues. Deletions cut 0 bases from V and 7 bases from J, with 13 bases between.

This clonotype was counted many times. The V and J genes are TRBV27 and TRBJ2-7; TRBD1 agrees at 9 bases. The V segment lost 2 bases and the J segment 2 bases; nucleotides outside the gene matches: 7. This CDR3 is 16 amino acids long. The germline CDR1 and CDR2 sequences are MNHEY and SMNVEV (reference sequence). This chain's CDR3 is CASSLIQGQGPYEQYF. The DNA of the CDR3 is TGTGCCAGCAGTTTAATCCAGGGACAGGGACCCTACGAGCAGTACTTC.

This clonotype was counted ten times or more. The chain joins TRBV10-3 to TRBJ2-3; 9 nucleotides match TRBD2. There are 15 residues in the CDR3. CDR1 and CDR2 from the germline V gene are ENHRY and SYGVKD. J gave up 2 bases and V 6 bases, and 6 bases lay outside the gene matches. The CDR3 DNA is TGTGCCATCAGCTGGAGCGGGAGGACCACAGATACGCAGTATTTT. The encoded protein is CAISWSGRTTDTQYF.

The table lists this clonotype with a few counts. The rearrangement joins TRBV20-1 to TRBJ2-7; 7 positions agree with TRBD1. The CDR3 spans 15 residues. Germline V gene lookup returns CDR1 DFQATT and CDR2 SNEGSKA (reference sequence). The ends lost 2 bases at V and 3 bases at J; junction bases unmatched: 10. CDR3 protein: CSARLTGRLFYEQYF. CDR3 bases: TGCAGTGCTAGACTGACAGGGAGATTATTCTACGAGCAGTACTTC.

This clonotype was counted ten times or more. V gene TRBV7-8 combines with J gene TRBJ2-1; TRBD2 matches at 9 bases. Germline V lookup: CDR1 SGHVS, CDR2 FQNEAQ. This CDR3 spans 17 amino acids. V lost 0 bases to trimming and J lost 9 bases; unmatched junction nucleotides: 12. The CDR3 nucleotides read TGTGCCAGCAGCTTAGCGAGTAGCGGGAGTTCCACAGTTGAGCAGTTCTTC. Protein sequence: CASSLASSGSSTVEQFF.

V is TRBV5-8 and J is TRBJ2-1; D ambiguous. Trimming shortened V by 2 bases and J by 6 bases, and 15 bases separated the two germline ends. This CDR3 has 15 residues. CDR1 and CDR2 from the germline V gene are SGHTS and YDEGEE. The CDR3 bases are TGTGCCAGCAGCTTAGCTGGAAAGTCATTCAATGAGCAGTTCTTC. As protein: CASSLAGKSFNEQFF. Full variable domain (rest looked up from reference TRBV5-8 and TRBJ2-1): EAGVTQSPTHLIKTRGQQATLRCSPISGHTSVYWYQQALGLGLQFLLWYDEGEERNRGNFPPRFSGRQFPNYSSELNVNALELEDSALYLCASSLAGKSFNEQFFGPGTRLTVL.

The V and J genes are TRBV9 and TRBJ2-6; TRBD1 agrees at 10 bases. The ends lost 0 bases at V and 1 base at J; junction bases unmatched: 13. The germline CDR1 and CDR2 sequences are SGDLS and YYNGEE. The CDR3 has 21 residues. CDR3 loop: CASSVGPQMRQGASGANVLTF. The CDR3 region has the DNA TGTGCCAGCAGCGTAGGTCCACAAATGAGACAGGGGGCTTCTGGGGCCAACGTCCTGACTTTC. The whole variable domain, remainder taken from reference TRBV9 and TRBJ2-6, is DSGVTQTPKHLITATGQRVTLRCSPRSGDLSVYWYQQSLDQGLQFLIQYYNGEERAKGNILERFSAQQFPDLHSELNLSSLELGDSALYFCASSVGPQMRQGASGANVLTFGAGSRLTVL.